This T cell receptor beta chain was recovered during a study of blood T cell repertoires in COVID-19. From germline, CDR1 is SEHNR and CDR2 FQNEAQ (reference sequence). This CDR3 contains 15 residues. Trimming pared 5 bases from V and 4 bases from J, leaving 17 bases between. As processed by the authors: Estimates of nucleated cell counts were drawn from the amplification of reference gene primers. Using immunoSEQ multiplex PCR, the repertoire was profiled, and TCRdb retains in-frame clones only, with some absent. V and J calls plus clone size are reproduced from that table; the DNA served to infer D and trimming. The profile shows around 150,000 clones, around nine tenths of them singletons.

This receptor was obtained from a woman between 70 and 85 years old with COVID-19, enrolled during active disease. This sequence joins TRBV7-9 and TRBJ1-2, with TRBD1 as a possible D gene (6 bases). The sequenced sample consisted of peripheral blood. CDR3 bases: TGTGCCAGCAGCCTGACGACGACAGGTGCCTATGGCTACACCTTC. This translates into CASSLTTTGAYGYTF.